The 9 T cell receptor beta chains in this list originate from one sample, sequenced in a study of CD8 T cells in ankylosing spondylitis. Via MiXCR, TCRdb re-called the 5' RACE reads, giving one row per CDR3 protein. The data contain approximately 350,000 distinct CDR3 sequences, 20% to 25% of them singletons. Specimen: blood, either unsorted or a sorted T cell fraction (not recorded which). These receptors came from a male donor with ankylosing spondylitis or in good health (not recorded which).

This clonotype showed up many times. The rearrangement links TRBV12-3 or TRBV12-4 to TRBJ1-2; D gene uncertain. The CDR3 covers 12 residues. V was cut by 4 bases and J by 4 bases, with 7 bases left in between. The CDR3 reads CASSSRSYGYTF. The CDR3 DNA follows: TGTGCCAGCAGTTCAAGGTCCTATGGCTACACCTTC.

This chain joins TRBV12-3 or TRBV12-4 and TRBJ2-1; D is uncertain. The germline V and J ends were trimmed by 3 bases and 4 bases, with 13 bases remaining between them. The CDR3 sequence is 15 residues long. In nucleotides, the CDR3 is TGTGCCAGCAGTTTTACTCTCCACGAATACAATGAGCAGTTCTTC. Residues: CASSFTLHEYNEQFF.

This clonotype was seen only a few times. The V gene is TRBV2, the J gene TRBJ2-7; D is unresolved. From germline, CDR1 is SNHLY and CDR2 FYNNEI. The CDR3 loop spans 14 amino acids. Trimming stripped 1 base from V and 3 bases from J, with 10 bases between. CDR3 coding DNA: TGTGCCAGCAGTGAAGGTGGCGGATACTACGAGCAGTACTTC. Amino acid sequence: CASSEGGGYYEQYF.

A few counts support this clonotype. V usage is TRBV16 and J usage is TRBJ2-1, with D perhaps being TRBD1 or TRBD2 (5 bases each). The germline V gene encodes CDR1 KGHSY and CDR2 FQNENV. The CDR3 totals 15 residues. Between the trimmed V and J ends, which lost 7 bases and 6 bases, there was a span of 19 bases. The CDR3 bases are TGTGCCAGCATATCCGGGACGCCAACGGGCAATGAGCAGTTCTTC. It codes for CASISGTPTGNEQFF.

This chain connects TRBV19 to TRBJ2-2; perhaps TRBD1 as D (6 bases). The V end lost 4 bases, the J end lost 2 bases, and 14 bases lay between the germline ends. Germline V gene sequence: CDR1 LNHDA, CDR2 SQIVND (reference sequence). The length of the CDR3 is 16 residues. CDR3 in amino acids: CASSRGRQQNTGELFF. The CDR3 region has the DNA TGTGCCAGTAGTAGGGGGCGACAGCAAAACACCGGGGAGCTGTTTTTT.

The CDR3 DNA sequence: TGTGCCAGCACGGCGACTTCCCAGGGTGGAGATACGCAGTATTTT. This codes for CASTATSQGGDTQYF. The V call is TRBV6-4, the J call TRBJ2-3, with D possibly TRBD1 on 5 matching bases. Germline-derived CDR1 and CDR2 are MRHNA and SNTAGT. V gave up 7 bases and J gave up 5 bases, with 19 bases separating them. The CDR3 has 15 residues.

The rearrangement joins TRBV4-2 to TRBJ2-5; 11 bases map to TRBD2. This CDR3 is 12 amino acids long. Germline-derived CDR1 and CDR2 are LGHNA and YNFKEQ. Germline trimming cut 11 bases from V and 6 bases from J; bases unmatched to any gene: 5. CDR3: CAGTSGNQTQYF. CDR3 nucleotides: TGTGCCGGGACTAGCGGAAATCAGACCCAGTACTTC.

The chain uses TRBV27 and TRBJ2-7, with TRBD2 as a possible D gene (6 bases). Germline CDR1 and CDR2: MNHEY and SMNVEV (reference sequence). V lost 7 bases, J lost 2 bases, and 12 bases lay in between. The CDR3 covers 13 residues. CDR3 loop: CASIGGETYEQYF. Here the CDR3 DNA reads TGTGCCAGCATAGGAGGGGAGACCTACGAGCAGTACTTC.

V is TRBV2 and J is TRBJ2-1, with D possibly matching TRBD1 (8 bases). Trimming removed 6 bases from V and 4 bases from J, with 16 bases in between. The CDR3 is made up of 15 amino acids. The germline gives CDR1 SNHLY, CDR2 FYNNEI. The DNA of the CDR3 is TGTGCCAGCAGGGTCACAGGGGGAGGGTACAATGAGCAGTTCTTC. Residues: CASRVTGGGYNEQFF. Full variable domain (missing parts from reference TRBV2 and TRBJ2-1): EPEVTQTPSHQVTQMGQEVILRCVPISNHLYFYWYRQILGQKVEFLVSFYNNEISEKSEIFDDQFSVERPDGSNFTLKIRSTKLEDSAMYFCASRVTGGGYNEQFFGPGTRLTVL.